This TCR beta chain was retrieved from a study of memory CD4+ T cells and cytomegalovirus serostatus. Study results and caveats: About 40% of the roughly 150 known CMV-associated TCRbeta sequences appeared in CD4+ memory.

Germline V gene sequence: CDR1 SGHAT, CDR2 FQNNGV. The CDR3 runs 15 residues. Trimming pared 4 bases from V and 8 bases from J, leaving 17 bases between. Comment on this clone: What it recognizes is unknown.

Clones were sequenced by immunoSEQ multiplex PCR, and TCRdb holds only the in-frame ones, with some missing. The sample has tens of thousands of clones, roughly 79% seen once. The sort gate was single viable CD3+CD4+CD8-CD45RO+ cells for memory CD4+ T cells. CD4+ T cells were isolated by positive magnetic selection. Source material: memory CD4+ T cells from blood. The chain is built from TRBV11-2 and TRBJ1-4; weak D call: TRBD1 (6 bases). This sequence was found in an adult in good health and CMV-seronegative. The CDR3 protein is CASSSYRDKDEKLFF. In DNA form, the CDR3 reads TGTGCCAGCAGCTCCTACCGGGACAAAGACGAAAAACTGTTTTTT.